The clone carrying this TCR beta chain was seen more than once but under ten times. No antigen is known for it. This CDR3 region has 14 residues. Per germline, CDR1 MNHGY and CDR2 SAAAGT. Trimming took 3 bases from V and 0 from J, leaving 9 bases between them. These data are taken from a study of T cells in localized non-small cell lung cancer. Study-level results: Longer overall survival associated with higher blood T cell density; shorter survival with higher adjacent-lung clonality. Adjacent lung held a median 57 of the top 100 tumor clones. Sequence data derive from only one tumor region, so heterogeneity remains possible. Tumor showed lower T cell clonality than uninvolved adjacent lung, where it was highest.

Libraries were prepared by immunoSEQ multiplex PCR; TCRdb keeps only in-frame clonotypes and omits some of them. The sample has fewer than 2,000 clones; around a quarter are singletons. The sample consisted of normal lung tissue next to the tumor, taken before any cancer treatment. This clonotype originated in an older female donor with stage II lung adenocarcinoma. The chain couples TRBV6-8 to TRBJ2-7, with D possibly matching TRBD2 (5 bases). CDR3 sequence reads: CASSYGETSYEQYF. DNA of the CDR3: TGTGCCAGCAGTTATGGGGAGACCTCCTACGAGCAGTACTTC.